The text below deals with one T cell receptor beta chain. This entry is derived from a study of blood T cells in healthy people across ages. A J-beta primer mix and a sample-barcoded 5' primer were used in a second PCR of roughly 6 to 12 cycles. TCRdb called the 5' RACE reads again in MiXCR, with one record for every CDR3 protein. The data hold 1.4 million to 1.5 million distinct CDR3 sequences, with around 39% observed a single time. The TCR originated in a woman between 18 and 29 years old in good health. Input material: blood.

The CDR3 DNA follows: TGTGCCAGCAGTGAAGCCGAGCCCAAAGGGGGCTATGGCTACACCTTC. It translates to CASSEAEPKGGYGYTF. The chain combines TRBV2 with TRBJ1-2; TRBD1 might be the D (6 bases). V shed 0 bases and J shed 4 bases, with 15 bases lying between them. The CDR3 runs to 16 residues. Germline assignment: CDR1 SNHLY and CDR2 FYNNEI.